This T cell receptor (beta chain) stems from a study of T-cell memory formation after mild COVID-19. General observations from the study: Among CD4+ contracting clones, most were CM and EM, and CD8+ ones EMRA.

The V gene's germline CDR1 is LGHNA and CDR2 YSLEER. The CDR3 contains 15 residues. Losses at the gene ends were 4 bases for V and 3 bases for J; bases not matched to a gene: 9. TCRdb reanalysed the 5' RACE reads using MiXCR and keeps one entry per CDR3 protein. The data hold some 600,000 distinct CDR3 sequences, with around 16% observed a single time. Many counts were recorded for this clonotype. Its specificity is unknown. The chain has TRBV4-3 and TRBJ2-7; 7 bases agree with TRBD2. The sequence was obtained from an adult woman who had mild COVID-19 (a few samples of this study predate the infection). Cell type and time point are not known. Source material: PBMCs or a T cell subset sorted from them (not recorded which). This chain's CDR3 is CASSPVREGLYEQYF. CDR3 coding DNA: TGCGCCAGCAGCCCAGTAAGGGAGGGCCTCTACGAGCAGTACTTC.